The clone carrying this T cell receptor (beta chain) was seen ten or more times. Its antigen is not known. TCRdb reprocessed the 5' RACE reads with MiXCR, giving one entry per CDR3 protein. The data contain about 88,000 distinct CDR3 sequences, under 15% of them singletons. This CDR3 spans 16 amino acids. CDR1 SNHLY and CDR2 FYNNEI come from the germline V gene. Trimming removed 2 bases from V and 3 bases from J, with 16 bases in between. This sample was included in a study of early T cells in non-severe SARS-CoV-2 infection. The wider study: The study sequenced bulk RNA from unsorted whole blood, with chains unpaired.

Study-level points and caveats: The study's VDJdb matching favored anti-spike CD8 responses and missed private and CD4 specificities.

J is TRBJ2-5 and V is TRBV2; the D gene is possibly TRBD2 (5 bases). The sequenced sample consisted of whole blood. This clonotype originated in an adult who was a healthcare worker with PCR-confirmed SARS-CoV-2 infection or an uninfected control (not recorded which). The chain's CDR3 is CASSELMDREKETQYF. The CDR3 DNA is TGTGCCAGCAGTGAACTCATGGACCGGGAAAAAGAGACCCAGTACTTC.